This T cell receptor (beta chain) is drawn from a study of metastatic and nonmetastatic thyroid tumors. MiXCR re-clonotyped the PCR reads for TCRdb. The table lists approximately 14,000 clones, more than 10% of them singletons. CDR3 length: 14 residues. Germline loops: CDR1 SGHDN, CDR2 FVKESK. V shed 1 base and J shed 7 bases, with 13 bases lying between them. This clone was counted at least ten times. No patient had received any treatment before thyroid surgery. The V call is TRBV14, the J call TRBJ1-2; D ambiguous. The sample comprised blood. This TCR was recovered from a female donor with papillary thyroid cancer or a benign thyroid nodule (not recorded which). Some clones in this sample may be carry-over from other donors' samples. The CDR3 region has the DNA TGTGCCAGCAGCCAAGTCGTGGGAAGTCTTGGCTACACCTTC. It yields the protein CASSQVVGSLGYTF.